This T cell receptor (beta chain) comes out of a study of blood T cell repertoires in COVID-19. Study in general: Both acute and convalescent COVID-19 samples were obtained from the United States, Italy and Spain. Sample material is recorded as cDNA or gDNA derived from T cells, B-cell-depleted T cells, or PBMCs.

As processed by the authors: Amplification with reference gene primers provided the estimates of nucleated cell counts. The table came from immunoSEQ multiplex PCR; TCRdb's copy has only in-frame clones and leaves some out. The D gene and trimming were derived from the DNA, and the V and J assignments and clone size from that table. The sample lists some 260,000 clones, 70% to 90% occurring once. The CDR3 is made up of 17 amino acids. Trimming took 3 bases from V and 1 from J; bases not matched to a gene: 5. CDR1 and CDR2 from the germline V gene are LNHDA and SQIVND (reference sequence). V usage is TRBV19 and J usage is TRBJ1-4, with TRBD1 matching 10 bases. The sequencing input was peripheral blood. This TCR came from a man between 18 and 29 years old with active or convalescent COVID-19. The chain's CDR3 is CASSIGQGVGTNEKLFF. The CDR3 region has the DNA TGTGCCAGTAGTATCGGACAGGGGGTAGGAACTAATGAAAAACTGTTTTTT. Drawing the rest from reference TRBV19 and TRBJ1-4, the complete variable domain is DGGITQSPKYLFRKEGQNVTLSCEQNLNHDAMYWYRQDPGQGLRLIYYSQIVNDFQKGDIAEGYSVSREKKESFPLTVTSAQKNPTAFYLCASSIGQGVGTNEKLFFGSGTQLSVL.